This T cell receptor (beta chain) was recorded in a study of CD8 T cells in Susac syndrome. Study outcomes and limitations: The number of individuals included in the study's TCR sequencing and HLA analysis was acknowledged as relatively small.

As for this clonotype: The antigen remains undetermined.

TCR beta from blood CD8+ and CD4+ T cells was sequenced. TEMRA cells were FACS-enriched, unlike CD8+ and CD4+ T cells, which were negatively isolated. Losses at the gene ends were 6 bases for V and 2 bases for J; bases not matched to a gene: 6. CDR1 and CDR2 from the germline V gene are SEHNR and FQNEAQ (reference sequence). The CDR3 runs 16 residues. RNA, at roughly 0.45 to 1 ug, was reverse transcribed with random hexamers. It was immunoSEQ multiplex PCR that amplified TCR beta CDR3 across 54 Vbeta and 13 Jbeta. TCRdb reprocessed the immunoSEQ multiplex PCR reads with MiXCR, giving one entry per CDR3 protein. This sample carries 110,000 or so distinct CDR3 sequences, 94% of them seen once, and the ten largest clones take roughly 0.098%.

Sequencing used CD4+ T cells from PBMCs. The TCR sequence derives from a human donor in good health. The J gene is TRBJ2-5, the V gene TRBV7-9; TRBD2 aligns across 13 bases. CDR3 region: CASRGLAGREQETQYF. The CDR3 DNA sequence: TGTGCCAGCAGGGGACTAGCGGGAAGAGAACAAGAGACCCAGTACTTC.